Following are 25 T cell receptor beta chains from one sample sequenced in a study of shared clonotypes between healthy human individuals. The protocol was immunoSEQ multiplex PCR, while the TCRdb copy is restricted to in-frame clones and leaves out a portion. This sample has roughly 1,500,000 clones, with 98% found just once. The sequencing sample was made of naive CD4+ T cells sorted from blood. The subset here: CD45RA+ positively selected. Receptor source: a man under 40 in good health.

This chain links TRBV2 with TRBJ1-4, with D perhaps matching TRBD1 (5 bases). From germline, CDR1 is SNHLY and CDR2 FYNNEI. With 4 bases removed from V and 0 bases from J, the gap between germline ends came to 9 bases. The CDR3 contains 15 residues. CDR3 in amino acids: CASSGQTATNEKLFF. The CDR3 nucleotides are TGTGCCAGCAGTGGACAGACTGCAACTAATGAAAAACTGTTTTTT.

This clone appeared once. The chain uses TRBV10-1 and TRBJ2-1; 8 bases fit TRBD2. The trim removed 4 bases at V and 7 bases at J, leaving 6 bases unmatched. CDR1 is WNHNN, CDR2 SYGVQD, per germline (reference sequence). This CDR3 spans 14 amino acids. CDR3 in amino acids: CASSVGLVGNEQFF. CDR3 DNA: TGCGCCAGCAGTGTGGGACTAGTCGGGAATGAGCAGTTCTTC.

The chain carries TRBV6-5 and TRBJ1-1; D is undetermined. CDR1 MNHEY and CDR2 SVGAGI come from the germline V gene. Trimming took off 6 bases at V and 8 bases at J, with 10 bases between the two ends. The length of the CDR3 is 11 residues. The CDR3 coding sequence is TGTGCCAGCAGCCTCGCGGGGGAAGCTTTCTTT. This gives the protein CASSLAGEAFF.

This clone was detected only once. The chain uses TRBV9 and TRBJ1-1; D gene ambiguous. With 4 bases removed from V and 4 bases from J, the gap between germline ends came to 14 bases. In germline, CDR1 is SGDLS, CDR2 YYNGEE. The CDR3 is 14 residues long. The CDR3 is CASSIQTTGTEAFF. DNA for the CDR3: TGTGCCAGCAGCATACAAACGACTGGCACTGAAGCTTTCTTT.

This rearrangement joins TRBV19 to TRBJ2-7; TRBD2 matches at 11 bases. Germline CDR1 is LNHDA and CDR2 is SQIVND (reference sequence). The CDR3 loop spans 21 amino acids. Trimming cost V 3 bases and J 0 bases; bases outside gene matches: 19. The CDR3 spells CASSISVSGRAQRRASYEQYF. CDR3 nucleotide sequence: TGTGCCAGTAGTATTTCCGTTAGCGGGAGGGCCCAAAGAAGAGCCTCCTACGAGCAGTACTTC.

The CDR3 region is CASSPRQGRETQYF. In DNA form, the CDR3 reads TGTGCCAGCAGCCCTAGACAGGGGAGAGAGACCCAGTACTTC. V gene TRBV9 combines with J gene TRBJ2-5; 8 nucleotides line up with TRBD1. Germline V gene data show CDR1 as SGDLS and CDR2 as YYNGEE. Unmatched junction bases numbered 6, after V lost 4 bases and J lost 4 bases. The CDR3 has 14 amino acids.

The rearrangement uses TRBV7-8 and TRBJ2-1; TRBD1 or TRBD2 may be the D gene (5 bases each). CDR3 size: 16 residues. Germline-derived CDR1 and CDR2 are SGHVS and FQNEAQ. Trimming stripped 2 bases from V and 4 bases from J, with 15 bases between. In DNA form, the CDR3 reads TGTGCCAGCAGCTTATTGGCAGGGACCATATACAATGAGCAGTTCTTC. Translating gives CASSLLAGTIYNEQFF. The full variable domain, its missing parts supplied by reference TRBV7-8 and TRBJ2-1, is GAGVSQSPRYKVAKRGQDVALRCDPISGHVSLFWYQQALGQGPEFLTYFQNEAQLDKSGLPSDRFFAERPEGSVSTLKIQRTQQEDSAVYLCASSLLAGTIYNEQFFGPGTRLTVL.

The V gene is TRBV10-1, the J gene TRBJ1-1; D is perhaps TRBD1 (6 bases). Trimming cost V 5 bases and J 11 bases, with 15 bases left between them. This CDR3 is 12 amino acids long. CDR1 is WNHNN and CDR2 is SYGVQD in the germline V gene (reference sequence). CDR3 DNA: TGCGCCAGCAGTCCGACGTCGGGGGCGGCTTTCTTT. It yields the protein CASSPTSGAAFF.

The chain combines TRBV6-5 with TRBJ1-1; D not resolved. Germline assignment: CDR1 MNHEY and CDR2 SVGAGI. The V end was cut by 7 bases, the J end by 3 bases, with 6 bases between. This CDR3 contains 11 residues. This chain's CDR3 is CASKEDTEAFF. CDR3 nucleotides: TGTGCCAGCAAGGAGGACACTGAAGCTTTCTTT.

This clone was seen only once. The chain links TRBV7-8 to TRBJ1-3, with a possible D match to TRBD1 (5 bases). The CDR3 length is 14 residues. Germline values: CDR1 SGHVS, CDR2 FQNEAQ. Trimming took off 0 bases at V and 2 bases at J, with 5 bases between the two ends. The DNA of the CDR3 is TGTGCCAGCAGCTTAGCAGGGGCTGGAAACACCATATATTTT. Amino acids: CASSLAGAGNTIYF.

This chain links TRBV9 with TRBJ2-3; tentatively, D is TRBD2 (6 bases). V dropped 4 bases and J dropped 0 bases, with 15 bases sitting between them. This CDR3 region has 16 residues. Germline V gene sequence: CDR1 SGDLS, CDR2 YYNGEE. CDR3 in amino acids: CASSLTAGTSTDTQYF. Written as DNA, the CDR3 is TGTGCCAGCAGCCTCACGGCGGGAACTAGCACAGATACGCAGTATTTT.

The chain employs TRBV1 and TRBJ2-7; TRBD1 is taken as the D call from the table, unchecked against the DNA. TRBV1 is designated a pseudogene. CDR3 size: 14 residues. The CDR3 sequence: CTNKRGRCYYEQYF. CDR3 nucleotide sequence: TGCACCAACAAAAGGGGCCGCTGCTACTACGAGCAGTACTTC.

V usage is TRBV27 and J usage is TRBJ2-7; 8 nucleotides agree with TRBD1. Trimming took 5 bases from V and 7 from J; bases not matched to a gene: 10. Looked up from germline, CDR1 is MNHEY and CDR2 is SMNVEV (reference sequence). The CDR3 has 14 residues. DNA for the CDR3: TGTGCCAGCAGTCCCCGGACAGGGCCGGGTGAGCAGTACTTC. This encodes CASSPRTGPGEQYF.

J is TRBJ1-2 and V is TRBV19, with TRBD1 matching 8 bases. This CDR3 comprises 18 residues. With V trimmed by 6 bases and J by 7 bases, 22 bases remained unmatched. CDR1 LNHDA and CDR2 SQIVND come from the germline V gene (reference sequence). In nucleotides, the CDR3 is TGTGCCAGTAGCAACCATCCTTTGCGGTGGACAGGGCTGAGTGGCTACACCTTC. This encodes CASSNHPLRWTGLSGYTF. Full variable domain (missing parts from reference TRBV19 and TRBJ1-2): DGGITQSPKYLFRKEGQNVTLSCEQNLNHDAMYWYRQDPGQGLRLIYYSQIVNDFQKGDIAEGYSVSREKKESFPLTVTSAQKNPTAFYLCASSNHPLRWTGLSGYTFGSGTRLTVV.

The genes are TRBV5-1 and TRBJ2-5; no firm D call. Trimming pared 0 bases from V and 1 base from J, leaving 7 bases between. The CDR3 is made up of 14 amino acids. The germline V gene has CDR1 SGHRS and CDR2 YFSETQ. CDR3 region: CASSLAAAQETQYF. CDR3 DNA: TGCGCCAGCAGCTTGGCGGCAGCCCAAGAGACCCAGTACTTC.

The CDR3 region has the DNA TGTGCCAGCAGTGGGAACAGAGCCTACGAGCAGTACTTC. Translating it yields CASSGNRAYEQYF. This sequence joins TRBV2 and TRBJ2-7; D ambiguous. V dropped 4 bases and J dropped 2 bases, with 9 bases sitting between them. CDR3 length: 13 residues. Germline CDR1 reads SNHLY; CDR2 reads FYNNEI.

CDR3 region: CASSPPIRAGGFVPQHF. CDR3 coding DNA: TGTGCCAGCTCACCACCGATCAGAGCAGGAGGCTTCGTGCCCCAGCATTTT. This chain links TRBV18 with TRBJ1-5; D uncertain. Trimming left V 0 bases short and J 9 bases short, with 21 bases between. The CDR3 has 17 residues. CDR1 is KGHSH, CDR2 LQKENI, per germline.

The rearrangement links TRBV6-6 to TRBJ2-1; 8 nucleotides line up with TRBD1. The V segment lost 4 bases and the J segment 5 bases; nucleotides outside the gene matches: 4. CDR1 is MNHNY, CDR2 SVGAGI, per germline (reference sequence). The CDR3 loop spans 14 amino acids. CDR3: CASSFRTGNNEQFF. The CDR3 DNA sequence: TGTGCCAGCAGTTTTAGGACAGGGAACAATGAGCAGTTCTTC.

As concerns this clone: The same CDR3 can be traced to other DNA sequences in this sample. The genes are TRBV7-2 and TRBJ2-7, with D perhaps assigned TRBD1 or TRBD2 (6 bases each). Trimming removed 3 bases at V and 1 base at J, with 13 bases between. Germline V CDR1 and CDR2: SGHTA, FQGNSA. This CDR3 region has 15 residues. CDR3 amino acids: CASSLEGQGSYEQYF. The CDR3 nucleotides are TGTGCCAGCAGCTTGGAGGGACAAGGGTCCTACGAGCAGTACTTC. Complete variable domain (other parts from reference TRBV7-2 and TRBJ2-7): GAGVSQSPSNKVTEKGKDVELRCDPISGHTALYWYRQSLGQGLEFLIYFQGNSAPDKSGLPSDRFSAERTGGSVSTLTIQRTQQEDSAVYLCASSLEGQGSYEQYFGPGTRLTVT.

In its sample, this clone was seen once. V and J are TRBV7-6 and TRBJ2-1; 10 nucleotides agree with TRBD2. The CDR3 is 14 amino acids. V shed 1 base and J 9 bases; nucleotides not matched to a gene: 3. Germline V lookup: CDR1 SGHVS, CDR2 FNYEAQ. The CDR3 protein is CASSLGAGGVEQFF. The CDR3 coding sequence is TGTGCCAGCAGCTTAGGAGCGGGAGGGGTTGAGCAGTTCTTC.

V and J are TRBV5-1 and TRBJ2-7; D remains unclear. This CDR3 has 16 residues. V was clipped by 4 bases and J by 6 bases, with 23 bases between them. Germline CDR1 is SGHRS and CDR2 is YFSETQ. The CDR3 region is CASSRLNSFPALEQYF. CDR3 nucleotides: TGCGCCAGCAGCCGCCTCAACAGTTTTCCTGCCCTCGAGCAGTACTTC.

The rearrangement links TRBV5-4 to TRBJ2-6; TRBD1 aligns across 9 bases. This CDR3 has 16 residues. J was trimmed by 2 bases and V by 3 bases; bases with no gene match: 3. Germline CDR1 reads SGHNT; CDR2 reads YYREEE (reference sequence). DNA of the CDR3: TGTGCCAGCAGCTCGGACAGGGGCCCTGGGGCCAACGTCCTGACTTTC. It is translated as CASSSDRGPGANVLTF.

This chain joins TRBV5-8 and TRBJ2-7, with D unclear. Germline V gene data show CDR1 as SGHTS and CDR2 as YDEGEE. V was trimmed by 4 bases and J by 6 bases, leaving 20 bases between them. The CDR3 covers 15 residues. The CDR3 protein is CASSKGKPIPREQYF. The CDR3 bases are TGTGCCAGCAGCAAAGGGAAGCCGATTCCCCGCGAGCAGTACTTC.

V gene TRBV10-2 combines with J gene TRBJ2-7; the match to TRBD1 covers 9 bases. V shed 6 bases and J 3 bases; nucleotides not matched to a gene: 3. This CDR3 has 13 residues. Germline lookup yields CDR1 WSHSY and CDR2 SAAADI. In DNA, the CDR3 is TGCGCCAGCAGAGGGACAGGGTTCTACGAGCAGTACTTC. This translates into CASRGTGFYEQYF.

V usage is TRBV7-3 and J usage is TRBJ2-6, with a tentative D call TRBD2 (5 bases). Germline values: CDR1 SGHTA, CDR2 FQGTGA. Trimming pared 5 bases from V and 2 bases from J, leaving 7 bases between. The CDR3 contains 14 residues. Here the CDR3 DNA reads TGTGCCAGCAGCGAGGGAACTGGGGCCAACGTCCTGACTTTC. Amino acid sequence: CASSEGTGANVLTF.